This T cell receptor beta chain derives from a study of CD8 T cells in ankylosing spondylitis. In the case of this clonotype: Its antigen is unknown.

Points from the study as a whole: Certain motif variants had earlier appeared in reactive arthritis synovial fluid and blood.

V shed 2 bases and J shed 4 bases, with 19 bases lying between them. This CDR3 contains 17 residues. Construction of TCR beta libraries was performed using quantitative 5'-RACE with molecular barcodes. Via MiXCR, TCRdb re-called the 5' RACE reads, giving one row per CDR3 protein. The sample carries 200,000 to 250,000 distinct CDR3 sequences, roughly a tenth recorded once. The TCR was taken from a male donor with ankylosing spondylitis or in good health (not recorded which). Sequencing used blood, either unsorted or a sorted T cell fraction (not recorded which). The J gene is TRBJ2-3, the V gene TRBV12-3 or TRBV12-4, with D tentatively TRBD2 (5 bases). CDR3: CASSLSDTNFGADTQYF. The CDR3 DNA is TGTGCCAGCAGTTTATCCGACACCAATTTCGGGGCAGATACGCAGTATTTT.